The subject of this entry is one TCR beta chain. What it binds is unknown. The entry originates in a study of T cell responses to AZD1222 COVID-19 vaccine. Regarding the study as a whole: Spike-specific TCRs gained breadth and depth after people received two AZD1222 doses. White British donors predominated, females outnumbered males, and clonal diversity was possibly underestimated. The study found vaccine-associated CD4 TCRs spanning spike, dominant at 160-218 and 743-854.

The table came from immunoSEQ multiplex PCR; TCRdb's copy has only in-frame clones and leaves some out. The repertoire includes about 160,000 clones, 85% to 95% of them detected once, and roughly 5.5% sits in the top ten. The study pooled second doses at about 4 or about 12 weeks. Trimming left V 1 base short and J 7 bases short, with 14 bases between. This CDR3 contains 14 residues. CDR1 is SGHAT, CDR2 FQNNGV, per germline. This specimen was peripheral blood, taken 28 days after the second AZD1222 dose. This sequence joins TRBV11-2 and TRBJ2-7; D not certain. The clonotype originates from an adult who received the AZD1222 COVID-19 vaccine. CDR3 amino acids: CASSLGEGSREQYF. Here the CDR3 DNA reads TGTGCCAGCAGCTTAGGCGAAGGGTCTCGTGAGCAGTACTTC.